The rows below give T cell receptor beta chains drawn from one sample of a study of CD8 T cells in Susac syndrome. One entry per CDR3 protein, called by TCRdb with MiXCR from the immunoSEQ multiplex PCR reads. The table records 150,000 to 200,000 distinct CDR3 sequences, approximately 93% of them present only once. The material sequenced was CD4+ T cells from PBMCs. These receptors were taken from a human donor with multiple sclerosis. Each CDR3 is given with its conserved first and last residue. Each record gives: CDR3 DNA, CDR3 protein, CDR3 length, V gene, J gene, D gene, clone size. The D gene is left open where the match is weak. Not every row has a clone size; where given, it reads once, few, many or a size class.

TGTGCCAGTAAACCCGGGACAGTGGAAACTGAAGCTTTCTTT	CASKPGTVETEAFF	14	TRBV28	TRBJ1-1	TRBD1	NA
TGTGCCAGCAGCCTCAGATCGAACATTGTGGTTTATGAGCAGTTCTTC	CASSLRSNIVVYEQFF	16	TRBV3-1	TRBJ2-1	NA	NA
TGTGCCAGCAGTTTAGGAATGACAGCTGAAGCTTTCTTT	CASSLGMTAEAFF	13	TRBV12-3/TRBV12-4	TRBJ1-1	NA	NA
TGTGCCAGCAGCCACGACAGGTGGACCATATATTTT	CASSHDRWTIYF	12	TRBV3-1	TRBJ1-3	NA	NA
TGTGCCATCACGGGGGCTGGTAATGAGCAGTTCTTC	CAITGAGNEQFF	12	TRBV10-3	TRBJ2-1	NA	NA
TGTGCCAGCAGATGGCAAGAGATGAACACTGAAGCTTTCTTT	CASRWQEMNTEAFF	14	TRBV6-2/TRBV6-3	TRBJ1-1	NA	NA
TGTGCCAGCCGACAGGGAATCTATGAAAAACTGTTTTTT	CASRQGIYEKLFF	13	TRBV19	TRBJ1-4	TRBD1	few
TGTGCCAGCAGCCCGACTCAATTAGCTAACTATGGCTACACCTTC	CASSPTQLANYGYTF	15	TRBV5-5	TRBJ1-2	NA	NA
TGTGCCAGCAGCGTCACGACAGGGTTCGAAAAACTGTTTTTT	CASSVTTGFEKLFF	14	TRBV9	TRBJ1-4	TRBD1	NA
TGCGCCAGCAGCTTCTTAGGGGCAAACACCGGGGAGCTGTTTTTT	CASSFLGANTGELFF	15	TRBV5-1	TRBJ2-2	NA	NA
TGTGCCATCAGTGGGGGAGGGCATCAGCCCCAGCATTTT	CAISGGGHQPQHF	13	TRBV10-3	TRBJ1-5	NA	NA
TGCAGTGCTAGAGGACTAGCGAGAACCTACAATGAGCAGTTCTTC	CSARGLARTYNEQFF	15	TRBV20-1	TRBJ2-1	TRBD2	NA
TGTGCCAGCCTAGGGGGAGAGACCCAGTACTTC	CASLGGETQYF	11	TRBV2	TRBJ2-5	NA	NA
TGTGCCAGCAGTCGTTCGGGACAGCCTAGCTACGAGCAGTACTTC	CASSRSGQPSYEQYF	15	TRBV6-5	TRBJ2-7	TRBD1	NA
TGTGCCAGCAGTGTCGCAACGGGAGGTGAGCAGTTCTTC	CASSVATGGEQFF	13	TRBV2	TRBJ2-1	TRBD2	NA
TGTGCCAGCAGCCAAACCTCTAGGGGCTACACCTTC	CASSQTSRGYTF	12	TRBV9	TRBJ1-2	NA	NA
TGTGCCATCAGTGAGTCCAGGGGGCTCCGAAATGAAAAACTGTTTTTT	CAISESRGLRNEKLFF	16	TRBV10-3	TRBJ1-4	TRBD1	NA
TGTGCCAGCAGCTGGGGACTGAACACTGAAGCTTTCTTT	CASSWGLNTEAFF	13	TRBV7-9	TRBJ1-1	NA	NA
TGTGCCAGCAGTCCAGGACAGCGTAGACAGCCCCAGCATTTT	CASSPGQRRQPQHF	14	TRBV28	TRBJ1-5	NA	once
TGCAGCGCTAGAGGGCCAGACCCTGGCACAGATACGCAGTATTTT	CSARGPDPGTDTQYF	15	TRBV29-1	TRBJ2-3	NA	once
TGTGCCAGCAGCTTAGGTCGGGTGTCTGCGGGCACTGAAGCTTTCTTT	CASSLGRVSAGTEAFF	16	TRBV13	TRBJ1-1	NA	NA
TGTGCCAGCACTGTCGAAAACACCGGGGAGCTGTTTTTT	CASTVENTGELFF	13	TRBV5-6	TRBJ2-2	NA	NA
TGTGCCAGCAGTTTCCTCCCGCTCGGGGCTAGTGAAAAACTGTTTTTT	CASSFLPLGASEKLFF	16	TRBV12-3/TRBV12-4	TRBJ1-4	NA	NA
TGTGCCAGCAGCTTTACGGGACTAGCGGGAGGGCCCTACGAGCAGTACTTC	CASSFTGLAGGPYEQYF	17	TRBV5-4	TRBJ2-7	TRBD2	NA
TGTGCCAGCCAGGGATACAATGAGCAGTTCTTC	CASQGYNEQFF	11	TRBV6-5	TRBJ2-1	NA	NA
TGTGCCTGGAGGAGAGATTCACCCCTCCACTTT	CAWRRDSPLHF	11	TRBV30	TRBJ1-6	NA	NA
TGCAGTGCTAGAGATCGACGACAGGGGGGGGTCTTC	CSARDRRQGGVF	12	TRBV20-1	TRBJ2-1	TRBD1	NA
TGCAGTGCTAGAGCACAGACTAGCGGGGGGCCGAAGGGGAGCCAGTACTTC	CSARAQTSGGPKGSQYF	17	TRBV20-1	TRBJ2-5	TRBD2	once
TGTGCCAGCAGGGCACTAGCGGAGAGGGAGACCCAGTACTTC	CASRALAERETQYF	14	TRBV2	TRBJ2-5	TRBD2	NA
TGTGCCAGCAGTTATGAGGGTCGGTACGAGCAGTACTTC	CASSYEGRYEQYF	13	TRBV27	TRBJ2-7	NA	once
TGTGCCAGCGGCGGACAGGTCGTTAATGAAAAACTGTTTTTT	CASGGQVVNEKLFF	14	TRBV2	TRBJ1-4	TRBD1	NA
TGTGCCAGCAGTGATAGGACGGGAGAAAACATTCAGTACTTC	CASSDRTGENIQYF	14	TRBV2	TRBJ2-4	NA	NA
TGCGCCAGCAGCCACCTCCGGGGGGGCCCCAATGAGCAGTTCTTC	CASSHLRGGPNEQFF	15	TRBV4-1	TRBJ2-1	TRBD2	NA
TGTGCCTGGAGTCGGGCAGGGGAGGTTGGTCAGCCCCAGCATTTT	CAWSRAGEVGQPQHF	15	TRBV30	TRBJ1-5	NA	NA
TGTGCCAGCTCACCAGTGTTCGGGACAGGGGGCTACACCTTC	CASSPVFGTGGYTF	14	TRBV18	TRBJ1-2	TRBD1	NA
TGTGCCAGCAGCCCCCGGGACAGGGAGAGTTCACCCCTCCACTTT	CASSPRDRESSPLHF	15	TRBV4-2	TRBJ1-6	TRBD1	NA
TGTGCCACACAAGGGGGACTAGCGGGGGTACACGAGCAGTACTTC	CATQGGLAGVHEQYF	15	TRBV6-5	TRBJ2-7	TRBD2	NA
TGTGCCAGCAGACTCGACAGAAACAATGAGCAGTTCTTC	CASRLDRNNEQFF	13	TRBV7-2	TRBJ2-1	NA	NA
TGCAGTGCTAGAGGGGGACCTCTGAACACCGGGGAGCTGTTTTTT	CSARGGPLNTGELFF	15	TRBV20-1	TRBJ2-2	NA	NA
TGTGCCAGCAGTGCTCCCGGGACAGGGGGTTCTGCAGCTTTCTTT	CASSAPGTGGSAAFF	15	TRBV28	TRBJ1-1	TRBD1	once
TGTGCCACCAGTGCCCGAACAGGGGCCGGGGAGCTGTTTTTT	CATSARTGAGELFF	14	TRBV24-1	TRBJ2-2	TRBD1	NA
TGTGCCAGCAGTTCCATGGAGACCCAGTACTTC	CASSSMETQYF	11	TRBV2	TRBJ2-5	NA	NA